This T cell receptor beta chain was found in a study of T cell responses to AZD1222 COVID-19 vaccine. Of note for this clone: Its matching antigen is unknown.

Profiling relied on immunoSEQ multiplex PCR, and the TCRdb table lists in-frame clones only, not all of them. This sample has 150,000 to 200,000 clones, with 90% found just once. V was clipped by 2 bases and J by 4 bases, with 14 bases between them. Germline lookup yields CDR1 SQVTM and CDR2 ANQGSEA. The length of the CDR3 is 14 residues. Study findings and constraints: Repertoire sampling occurred only after the peak T cell response.

V and J are TRBV29-1 and TRBJ1-1; possibly TRBD1 for D (5 bases). Specimen: peripheral blood, collected 28 days after the second AZD1222 dose. This receptor was obtained from an adult who received the AZD1222 COVID-19 vaccine. The CDR3 sequence is CSVETGGGGTEAFF. The CDR3 nucleotides are TGCAGCGTTGAAACAGGCGGTGGCGGCACTGAAGCTTTCTTT.